This T cell receptor beta chain was recorded in a study of cytomegalovirus exposure and HLA in healthy donors. Study-level points and caveats: Clusters of TCRs from the first cohort tended to co-occur in the approximately 130 validation repertoires (as a later analysis found). According to the study, 150 to 200 TCR beta chains were cytomegalovirus-associated. Rare TCR sequences predominated, though certain public TCRs were found in many donors.

To note about this clone: Its antigen is unknown.

CDR1 and CDR2 from the germline V gene are SEHNR and FQNEAQ (reference sequence). Germline trimming cut 1 base from V and 9 bases from J; bases unmatched to any gene: 3. CDR3 length equals 12 residues. Clones were read by immunoSEQ multiplex PCR, and TCRdb kept only the in-frame ones, dropping some. This table has about 130,000 clones, over 80% appearing once. The J gene is TRBJ2-7, the V gene TRBV7-9; 7 bases are a match to TRBD1. This receptor was taken from a woman aged 25 to 45 in good health and CMV-seropositive. Sequences were obtained from PBMCs. CDR3 loop: CASSLEGARQYF. DNA for the CDR3: TGTGCCAGCAGCTTAGAGGGGGCGAGGCAGTACTTC.